The entry that follows covers one T cell receptor beta chain sequence. Its antigen remains unidentified. These data belong to a study of Ad26.COV2.S vaccination and SARS-CoV-2 variants. At the level of the study: Ad26.COV2.S given intramuscularly, once or twice 56 days apart. Notes on the study in general: Reported findings describe substantial breadth in spike-specific CD8+ and CD4+ T cell responses following vaccination. Those who received the vaccine showed greater spike-specific TCR breadth than those given placebo. Comparable non-spike TCR breadth was observed in vaccine and placebo recipients.

Sample treatment: over 15 received Ad26.COV2.S at low or high dose, single or two shots; 5 received placebo; per-sample allocation not given. Day 63 after the first injection of vaccine or placebo was the sampling time. Some clones are missing from TCRdb's copy, which holds only in-frame ones; the method was immunoSEQ multiplex PCR. The top ten clones hold 1.5% to 2.5% of a sample with about 320,000 clones, about 86% of them seen once. Trimming took off 2 bases at V and 4 bases at J, with 8 bases between the two ends. CDR3 length equals 13 residues. Germline CDR1 and CDR2: GTSNPN and SVGIG (reference sequence).

Sequencing was performed on peripheral blood, taken in a trial of Ad26.COV2.S vaccine versus placebo. This chain links TRBV30 with TRBJ1-4, with no clear D. This sequence originates from a person between 18 and 65 years old who received the Ad26.COV2.S COVID-19 vaccine or a placebo. The CDR3 region has the DNA TGTGCCTGGAGTTACGCTTTTAATGAAAAACTGTTTTTT. Encoded protein: CAWSYAFNEKLFF.